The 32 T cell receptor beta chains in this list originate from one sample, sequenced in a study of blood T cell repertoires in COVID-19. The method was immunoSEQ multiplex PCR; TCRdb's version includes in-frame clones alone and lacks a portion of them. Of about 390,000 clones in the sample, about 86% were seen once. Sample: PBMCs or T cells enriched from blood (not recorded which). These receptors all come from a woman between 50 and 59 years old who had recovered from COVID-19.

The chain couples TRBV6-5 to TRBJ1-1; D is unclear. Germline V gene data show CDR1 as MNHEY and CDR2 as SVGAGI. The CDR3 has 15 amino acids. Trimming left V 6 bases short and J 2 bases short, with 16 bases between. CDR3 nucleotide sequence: TGTGCCAGCAGCAGGTTAATGAGAGATAACACTGAAGCTTTCTTT. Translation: CASSRLMRDNTEAFF.

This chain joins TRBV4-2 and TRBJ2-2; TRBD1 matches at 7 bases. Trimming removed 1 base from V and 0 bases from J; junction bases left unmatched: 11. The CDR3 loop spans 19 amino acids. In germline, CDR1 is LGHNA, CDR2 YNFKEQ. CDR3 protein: CASSQVTGLNPANTGELFF. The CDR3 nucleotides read TGTGCCAGCAGCCAAGTGACAGGGTTAAACCCCGCGAACACCGGGGAGCTGTTTTTT.

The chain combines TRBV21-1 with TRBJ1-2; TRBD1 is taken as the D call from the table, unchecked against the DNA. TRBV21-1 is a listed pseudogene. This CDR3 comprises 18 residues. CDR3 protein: CASSKVYPGTGHYGGYTF. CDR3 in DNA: TGTGCCAGCAGCAAAGTATACCCCGGGACAGGGCATTATGGGGGCTACACCTTC.

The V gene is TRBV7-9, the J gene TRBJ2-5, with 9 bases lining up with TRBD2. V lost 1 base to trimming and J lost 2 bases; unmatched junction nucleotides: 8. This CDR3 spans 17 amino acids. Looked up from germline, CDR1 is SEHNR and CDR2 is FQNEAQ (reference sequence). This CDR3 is CASSLGGTSRGQETQYF. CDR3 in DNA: TGTGCCAGCAGCTTAGGGGGGACTAGCAGGGGACAAGAGACCCAGTACTTC.

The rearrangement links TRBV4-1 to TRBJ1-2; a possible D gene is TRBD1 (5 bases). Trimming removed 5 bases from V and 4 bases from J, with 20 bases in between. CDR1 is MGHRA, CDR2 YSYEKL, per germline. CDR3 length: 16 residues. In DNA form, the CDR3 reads TGCGCCAGCAGCGAAAAGCACCCCGGGACTGTCTATGGCTACACCTTC. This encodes CASSEKHPGTVYGYTF.

This chain's CDR3 is CASSEIVLWEPGYYGYTF. Written as DNA, the CDR3 is TGTGCCAGCAGTGAAATCGTGCTTTGGGAGCCGGGATACTATGGCTACACCTTC. The chain couples TRBV6-1 to TRBJ1-2; D call uncertain. CDR1 and CDR2 (germline): MNHNS, SASEGT. The CDR3 has 18 amino acids. The germline V and J ends were trimmed by 2 bases and 3 bases, with 22 bases remaining between them.

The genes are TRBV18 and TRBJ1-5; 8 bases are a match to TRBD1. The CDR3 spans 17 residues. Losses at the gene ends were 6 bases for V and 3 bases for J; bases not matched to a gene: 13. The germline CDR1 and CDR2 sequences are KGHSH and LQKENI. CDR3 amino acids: CASSPGGQGGFNQPQHF. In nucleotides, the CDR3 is TGTGCCAGCTCTCCGGGCGGACAGGGTGGGTTCAATCAGCCCCAGCATTTT.

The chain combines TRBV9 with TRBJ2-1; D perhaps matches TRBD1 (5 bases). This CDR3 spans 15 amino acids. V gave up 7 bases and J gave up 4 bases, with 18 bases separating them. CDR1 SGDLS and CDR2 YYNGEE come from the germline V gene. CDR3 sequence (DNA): TGTGCCAGCTCAGCTAAGCAGGGTCCTTACAATGAGCAGTTCTTC. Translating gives CASSAKQGPYNEQFF.

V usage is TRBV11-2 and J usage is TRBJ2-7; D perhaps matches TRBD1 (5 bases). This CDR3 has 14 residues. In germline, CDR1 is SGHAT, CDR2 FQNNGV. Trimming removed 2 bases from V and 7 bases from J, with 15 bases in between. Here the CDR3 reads CASSLFDSLGEQYF. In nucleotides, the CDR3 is TGTGCCAGCAGCTTATTCGACAGCTTGGGGGAGCAGTACTTC.

The CDR3 protein is CASSPEGQGGGGYTF. The CDR3 DNA reads TGCGCCAGCAGCCCTGAAGGACAGGGAGGAGGTGGCTACACCTTC. The chain combines TRBV5-1 with TRBJ1-2; 8 bases match TRBD1. V dropped 4 bases and J dropped 7; count of bases not matched to a gene: 12. CDR1 and CDR2 from the germline V gene are SGHRS and YFSETQ. This CDR3 contains 15 residues.

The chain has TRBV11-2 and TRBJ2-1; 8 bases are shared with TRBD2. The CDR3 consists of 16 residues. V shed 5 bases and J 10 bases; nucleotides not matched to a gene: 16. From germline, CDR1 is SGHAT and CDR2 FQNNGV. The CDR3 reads CASSRLSSGGPVEQFF. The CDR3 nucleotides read TGTGCCAGCAGCCGACTTTCAAGCGGGGGTCCTGTGGAGCAGTTCTTC.

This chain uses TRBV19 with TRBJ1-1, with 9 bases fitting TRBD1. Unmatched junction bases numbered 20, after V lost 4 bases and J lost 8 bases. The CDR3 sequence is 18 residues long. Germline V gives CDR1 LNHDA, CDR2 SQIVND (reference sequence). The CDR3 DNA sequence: TGTGCCAGTAGTAGGACAGGGGAGTTCGACTCACAGCTGTGGGAAGCTTTCTTT. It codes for CASSRTGEFDSQLWEAFF. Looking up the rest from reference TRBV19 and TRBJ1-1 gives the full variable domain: DGGITQSPKYLFRKEGQNVTLSCEQNLNHDAMYWYRQDPGQGLRLIYYSQIVNDFQKGDIAEGYSVSREKKESFPLTVTSAQKNPTAFYLCASSRTGEFDSQLWEAFFGQGTRLTVV.

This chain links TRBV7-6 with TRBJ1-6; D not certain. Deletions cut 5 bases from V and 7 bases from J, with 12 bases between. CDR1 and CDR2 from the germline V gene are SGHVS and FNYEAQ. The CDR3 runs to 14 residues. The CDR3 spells CASSGPGGNSPLHF. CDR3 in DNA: TGTGCCAGCAGCGGACCGGGAGGGAATTCACCCCTCCACTTT.

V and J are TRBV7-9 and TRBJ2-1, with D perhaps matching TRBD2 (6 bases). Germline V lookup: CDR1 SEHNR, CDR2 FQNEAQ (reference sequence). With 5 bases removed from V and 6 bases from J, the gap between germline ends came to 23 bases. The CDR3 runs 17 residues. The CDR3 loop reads CASSQRLGSGSLNEQFF. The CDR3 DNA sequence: TGTGCCAGCAGCCAGCGACTGGGTAGCGGTAGCCTCAATGAGCAGTTCTTC.

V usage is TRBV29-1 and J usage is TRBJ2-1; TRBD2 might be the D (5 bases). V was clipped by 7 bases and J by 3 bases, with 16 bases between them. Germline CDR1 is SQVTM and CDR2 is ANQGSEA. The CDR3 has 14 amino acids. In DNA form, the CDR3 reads TGCAGCGCCCGACTAACGGGGAGCTACAATGAGCAGTTCTTC. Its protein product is CSARLTGSYNEQFF.

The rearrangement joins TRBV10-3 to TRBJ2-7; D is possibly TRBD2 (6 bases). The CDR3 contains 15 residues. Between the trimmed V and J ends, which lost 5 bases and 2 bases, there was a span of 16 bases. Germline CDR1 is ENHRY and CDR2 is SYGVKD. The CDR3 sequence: CAISLTSRGTYEQYF. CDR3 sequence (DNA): TGTGCCATCAGTCTCACCTCGCGGGGAACCTACGAGCAGTACTTC.

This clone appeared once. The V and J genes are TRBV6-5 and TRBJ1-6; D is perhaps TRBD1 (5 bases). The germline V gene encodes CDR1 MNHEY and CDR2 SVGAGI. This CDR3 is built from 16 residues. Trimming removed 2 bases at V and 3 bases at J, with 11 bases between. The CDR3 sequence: CASSYLGGNYNSPLHF. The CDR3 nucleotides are TGTGCCAGCAGTTACCTGGGGGGGAACTATAATTCACCCCTCCACTTT.

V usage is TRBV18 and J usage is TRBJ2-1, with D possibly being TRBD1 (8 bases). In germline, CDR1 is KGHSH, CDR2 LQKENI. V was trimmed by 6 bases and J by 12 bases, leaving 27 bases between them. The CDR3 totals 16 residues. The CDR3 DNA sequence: TGTGCCAGCTCTCACGGGGGGACAGGCCCTTCAATGCCGCAGTTCTTC. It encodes CASSHGGTGPSMPQFF. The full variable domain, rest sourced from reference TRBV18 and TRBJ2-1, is NAGVMQNPRHLVRRRGQEARLRCSPMKGHSHVYWYRQLPEEGLKFMVYLQKENIIDESGMPKERFSAEFPKEGPSILRIQQVVRGDSAAYFCASSHGGTGPSMPQFFGPGTRLTVL.

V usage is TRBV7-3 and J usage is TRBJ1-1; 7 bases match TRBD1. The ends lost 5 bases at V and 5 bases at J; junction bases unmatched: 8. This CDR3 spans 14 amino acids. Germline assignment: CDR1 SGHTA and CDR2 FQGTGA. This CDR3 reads CASSLNSGGTEAFF. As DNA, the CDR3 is TGTGCCAGCAGCCTAAATTCAGGGGGGACTGAAGCTTTCTTT.

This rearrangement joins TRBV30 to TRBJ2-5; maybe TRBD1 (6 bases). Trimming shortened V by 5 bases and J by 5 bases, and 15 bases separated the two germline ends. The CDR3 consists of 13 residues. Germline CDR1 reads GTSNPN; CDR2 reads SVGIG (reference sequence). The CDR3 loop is CAWGGSWEETQYF. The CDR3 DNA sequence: TGTGCCTGGGGGGGCTCCTGGGAGGAGACCCAGTACTTC. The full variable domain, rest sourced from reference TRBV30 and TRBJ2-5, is SQTIHQWPATLVQPVGSPLSLECTVEGTSNPNLYWYRQAAGRGLQLLFYSVGIGQISSEVPQNLSASRPQDRQFILSSKKLLLSDSGFYLCAWGGSWEETQYFGPGTRLLVL.

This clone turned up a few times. The CDR3 loop reads CASSLARGATNEKLFF. CDR3 nucleotides: TGCGCCAGCAGCTTGGCCAGGGGTGCAACTAATGAAAAACTGTTTTTT. The chain recombines TRBV5-1 with TRBJ1-4, with D possibly being TRBD1 (6 bases). The CDR3 has 16 amino acids. The V and J ends lost 0 bases and 0 bases respectively, with 9 bases between them. Germline V gives CDR1 SGHRS, CDR2 YFSETQ.

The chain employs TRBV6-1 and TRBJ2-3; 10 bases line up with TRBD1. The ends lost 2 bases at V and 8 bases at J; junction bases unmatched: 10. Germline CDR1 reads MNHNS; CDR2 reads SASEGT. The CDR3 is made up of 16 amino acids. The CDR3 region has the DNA TGTGCCAGCAGTGAAATGTTGACAGGGGGCGTAGGTACGCAGTATTTT. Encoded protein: CASSEMLTGGVGTQYF.

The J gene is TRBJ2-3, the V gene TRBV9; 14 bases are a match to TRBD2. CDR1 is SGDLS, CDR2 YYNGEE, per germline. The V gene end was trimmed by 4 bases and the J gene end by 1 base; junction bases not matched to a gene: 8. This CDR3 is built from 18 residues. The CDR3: CASSPTSGGARGTDTQYF. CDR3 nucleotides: TGTGCCAGCAGCCCGACTAGCGGGGGGGCTCGGGGCACAGATACGCAGTATTTT.

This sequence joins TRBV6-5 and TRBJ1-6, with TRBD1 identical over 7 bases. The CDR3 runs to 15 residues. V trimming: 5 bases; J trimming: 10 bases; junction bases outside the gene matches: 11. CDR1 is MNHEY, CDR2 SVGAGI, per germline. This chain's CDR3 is CASSHRGIGKSPLHF. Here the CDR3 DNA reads TGTGCCAGCAGTCACAGGGGTATTGGCAAATCACCCCTCCACTTT.

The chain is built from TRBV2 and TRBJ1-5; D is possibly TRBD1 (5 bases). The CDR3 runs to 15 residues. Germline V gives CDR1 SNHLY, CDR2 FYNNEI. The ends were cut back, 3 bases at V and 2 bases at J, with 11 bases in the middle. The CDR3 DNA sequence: TGTGCCAGCAGTGATGGGGGAGGTGGCAATCAGCCCCAGCATTTT. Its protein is CASSDGGGGNQPQHF.

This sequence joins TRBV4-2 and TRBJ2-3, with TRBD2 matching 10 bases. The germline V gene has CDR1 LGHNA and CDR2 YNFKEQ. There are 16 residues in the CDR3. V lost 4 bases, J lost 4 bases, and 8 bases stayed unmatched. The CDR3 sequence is CASSPKRGGEADTQYF. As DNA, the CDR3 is TGTGCCAGCAGCCCGAAGCGGGGGGGTGAAGCAGATACGCAGTATTTT.

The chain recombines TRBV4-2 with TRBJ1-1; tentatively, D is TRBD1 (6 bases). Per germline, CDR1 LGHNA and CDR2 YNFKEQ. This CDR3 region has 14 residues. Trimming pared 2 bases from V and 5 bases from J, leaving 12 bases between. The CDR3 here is CASSQTKGHTEAFF. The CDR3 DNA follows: TGTGCCAGCAGCCAAACTAAGGGACATACTGAAGCTTTCTTT.

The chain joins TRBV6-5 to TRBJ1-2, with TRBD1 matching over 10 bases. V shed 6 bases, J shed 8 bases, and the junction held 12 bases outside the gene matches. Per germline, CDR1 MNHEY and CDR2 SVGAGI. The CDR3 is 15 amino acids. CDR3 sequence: CASSHGGTGDGGYTF. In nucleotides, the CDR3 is TGTGCCAGCAGCCACGGAGGGACAGGGGACGGGGGCTACACCTTC.

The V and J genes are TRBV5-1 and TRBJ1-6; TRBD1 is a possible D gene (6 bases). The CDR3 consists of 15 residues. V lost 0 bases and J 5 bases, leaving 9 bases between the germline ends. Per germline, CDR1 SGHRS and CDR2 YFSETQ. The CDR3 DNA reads TGCGCCAGCAGCTTGGCCCGGACAGATAATTCACCCCTCCACTTT. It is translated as CASSLARTDNSPLHF.

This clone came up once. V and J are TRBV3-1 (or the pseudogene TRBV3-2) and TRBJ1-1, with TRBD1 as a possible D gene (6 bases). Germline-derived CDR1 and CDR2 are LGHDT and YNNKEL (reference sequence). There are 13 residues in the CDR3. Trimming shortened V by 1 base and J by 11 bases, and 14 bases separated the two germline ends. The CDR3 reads CASSQVIAQGAFF. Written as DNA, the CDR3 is TGTGCCAGCAGCCAAGTAATCGCACAGGGCGCTTTCTTT.

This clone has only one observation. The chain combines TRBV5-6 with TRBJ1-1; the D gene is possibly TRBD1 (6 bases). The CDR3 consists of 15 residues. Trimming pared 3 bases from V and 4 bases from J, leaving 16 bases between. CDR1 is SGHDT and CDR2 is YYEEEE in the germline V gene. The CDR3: CASSSTGLLATEAFF. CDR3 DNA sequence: TGTGCCAGCAGCTCGACAGGCCTGCTTGCCACTGAAGCTTTCTTT.

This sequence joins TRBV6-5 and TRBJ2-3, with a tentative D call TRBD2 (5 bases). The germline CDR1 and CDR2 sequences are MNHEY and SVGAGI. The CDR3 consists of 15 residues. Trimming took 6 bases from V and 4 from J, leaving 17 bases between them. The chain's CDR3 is CASRPIPRGADTQYF. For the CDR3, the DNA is TGTGCCAGCAGACCCATCCCCCGGGGAGCAGATACGCAGTATTTT.